This passage covers 10 T cell receptor beta chains from one sample sequenced in a study of neurological immune-mediated disorders. As to time point: longitudinal time-point 2. From the 5' RACE reads, TCRdb called clonotypes with MiXCR, one entry per CDR3 protein. There are about 60,000 distinct CDR3 sequences in the sample; roughly 9.7% occur only once, and around an eighth lies in the top ten. The specimen was PBMCs. These receptors were taken from a man aged 30-40 years in good health.

V is TRBV29-1 and J is TRBJ1-1, with unresolved D. The CDR3 runs to 15 residues. Germline V CDR1 and CDR2: SQVTM, ANQGSEA. The CDR3 is CSARFGKVVNTEAFF. DNA for the CDR3: TGCAGTGCCCGCTTCGGGAAAGTCGTGAACACTGAAGCTTTCTTT.

In its sample, this clonotype was seen many times. DNA for the CDR3: TGCAGTGCTAGAGTCTCTACCTCTGCCTACGAGCAGTACTTC. Protein sequence: CSARVSTSAYEQYF. The genes are TRBV20-1 and TRBJ2-7; D not certain. The V and J ends lost 1 base and 2 bases respectively, with 12 bases between them. The germline gives CDR1 DFQATT, CDR2 SNEGSKA (reference sequence). The CDR3 contains 14 residues.

This clonotype was found many times. The CDR3 reads CSAKSTGAMNTEAFF. CDR3 nucleotides: TGCAGTGCCAAAAGTACGGGGGCCATGAACACTGAAGCTTTCTTT. This chain links TRBV20-1 with TRBJ1-1; TRBD1 is a possible D gene (6 bases). The CDR3 runs 15 residues. The V gene's germline CDR1 is DFQATT and CDR2 SNEGSKA (reference sequence). V lost 6 bases and J lost 0, with 17 bases in between.

This clonotype was seen ten or more times. The chain carries TRBV5-1 and TRBJ2-1, with TRBD2 matching 7 bases. This CDR3 is 16 amino acids long. Unmatched junction bases numbered 5, after V lost 0 bases and J lost 2 bases. From germline, CDR1 is SGHRS and CDR2 YFSETQ. The CDR3 nucleotides are TGCGCCAGCAGCTTGGGGCCGGGGGGAACCTACAATGAGCAGTTCTTC. Residues: CASSLGPGGTYNEQFF. The full variable domain, in which reference TRBV5-1 and TRBJ2-1 provide the parts outside the CDR3, is KAGVTQTPRYLIKTRGQQVTLSCSPISGHRSVSWYQQTPGQGLQFLFEYFSETQRNKGNFPGRFSGRQFSNSRSEMNVSTLELGDSALYLCASSLGPGGTYNEQFFGPGTRLTVL.

This clonotype was observed at least ten times. The J gene is TRBJ2-7, the V gene TRBV5-1; D is unclear. The CDR3 has 13 amino acids. Germline V CDR1 and CDR2: SGHRS, YFSETQ. V was shortened by 3 bases and J by 2 bases, with 9 bases between the two germline ends. The chain's CDR3 is CASSSDTPYEQYF. The CDR3 DNA is TGCGCCAGCAGCTCCGACACACCCTACGAGCAGTACTTC.

Note on this clonotype: At one of its ends the junction is not consistent with the germline gene, which may arise from a read error. The V and J genes are TRBV10-3 and TRBJ1-4; the D gene is possibly TRBD1 (6 bases). Germline V gene sequence: CDR1 ENHRY, CDR2 SYGVKD. This CDR3 region has 13 residues. CDR3 residues: CAAQQGRREKLFF. The CDR3 DNA follows: TGTGCCGCCCAACAGGGTCGGAGAGAAAAACTGTTTTTC.

The V and J genes are TRBV9 and TRBJ2-7; D is tentatively TRBD1 or TRBD2 (5 bases each). Germline CDR1 reads SGDLS; CDR2 reads YYNGEE. The CDR3 runs to 14 residues. CDR3 in amino acids: CSSSVRQSSYEQYF. In nucleotides, the CDR3 is TGTTCTAGCAGCGTTCGACAGAGCTCCTACGAGCAGTACTTC.

This clonotype has ten or more counts. One end of the junction varies from germline; a read error may be responsible. This chain uses TRBV27 with TRBJ2-3; a possible D gene is TRBD1 (5 bases). The CDR3 extends over 13 amino acids. CDR1 MNHEY and CDR2 SMNVEV come from the germline V gene (reference sequence). CDR3 protein: CASSLSGPGPIDF. The CDR3 DNA reads TGTGCCAGCAGTTTATCGGGGCCAGGGCCAATTGATTTT.

At least ten counts were recorded for this clonotype. The chain has TRBV28 and TRBJ1-5; D might be TRBD1 (5 bases). The CDR3 runs to 15 residues. Trimming removed 5 bases at V and 0 bases at J, with 11 bases between. Germline CDR1 is MDHEN and CDR2 is SYDVKM. CDR3 amino acids: CASSRDGNSNQPQHF. DNA of the CDR3: TGTGCCAGCAGTAGGGACGGGAATAGCAATCAGCCCCAGCATTTT.

About this clonotype itself: This may be a read error: a much more frequent sequence differs by one nucleotide. The chain couples TRBV18 to TRBJ2-3, with D possibly TRBD1 on 6 matching bases. The germline gives CDR1 KGHSH, CDR2 LQKENI. The length of the CDR3 is 16 residues. Written as DNA, the CDR3 is TGTGCCAGCTCACCAACGCCAGGGGTAGGGTCAGATACGCATTATTTT. Protein product: CASSPTPGVGSDTHYF. The complete variable domain, with remaining parts taken from reference TRBV18 and TRBJ2-3, reads NAGVMQNPRHLVRRRGQEARLRCSPMKGHSHVYWYRQLPEEGLKFMVYLQKENIIDESGMPKERFSAEFPKEGPSILRIQQVVRGDSAAYFCASSPTPGVGSDTHYFGPGTRLTVL.